A selection of T cell receptor beta chains follows, all from one sample in a study of shared clonotypes between healthy human individuals. Libraries were prepared by immunoSEQ multiplex PCR; TCRdb keeps only in-frame clonotypes and omits some of them. The sample holds some 300,000 clones; 70% to 75% are singletons and the top ten take 10%. Sequencing was done on a sample of memory CD4+ T cells sorted from blood. The receptors derive from a man aged 25-45 years in good health. The CDR3 runs from the conserved cysteine through the conserved F or W. A D gene is named only where the DNA matches it firmly. The size field is filled for only some rows; it gives once, few, many or a size class.

v_call: TRBV7-2; d_call: TRBD1; clone_size: .; j_call: TRBJ2-7; cdr3_aa: CASSQRGQGQYFSYEQYF; cdr3_nt: TGTGCCAGCAGCCAGAGGGGACAGGGACAATATTTCTCCTACGAGCAGTACTTC
v_call: TRBV5-1; d_call: .; clone_size: .; j_call: TRBJ2-7; cdr3_aa: CASSLDSAGGEQYF; cdr3_nt: TGCGCCAGCAGCTTGGATTCTGCCGGGGGCGAGCAGTACTTC
v_call: TRBV4-1; d_call: .; clone_size: .; j_call: TRBJ1-4; cdr3_aa: CASSRQLSSEKLFF; cdr3_nt: TGCGCCAGCAGCCGACAGCTCTCCAGCGAAAAACTGTTTTTT
v_call: TRBV5-5; d_call: TRBD1; clone_size: .; j_call: TRBJ1-2; cdr3_aa: CASSPPGQGAWGNGYTF; cdr3_nt: TGTGCCAGCAGCCCTCCGGGACAGGGGGCTTGGGGTAATGGCTACACCTTC
v_call: TRBV5-1; d_call: TRBD1; clone_size: .; j_call: TRBJ2-5; cdr3_aa: CASSLTGAGETQYF; cdr3_nt: TGCGCCAGCAGCTTGACAGGGGCTGGGGAGACCCAGTACTTC
v_call: TRBV4-1; d_call: .; clone_size: .; j_call: TRBJ2-7; cdr3_aa: CASSQEGGGEQYF; cdr3_nt: TGCGCCAGCAGCCAAGAGGGTGGGGGCGAGCAGTACTTC
v_call: TRBV10-1; d_call: TRBD1; clone_size: .; j_call: TRBJ2-7; cdr3_aa: CAVALKPGQDYEQYF; cdr3_nt: TGCGCCGTAGCCCTCAAACCGGGACAGGACTACGAGCAGTACTTC
v_call: TRBV29-1; d_call: .; clone_size: once; j_call: TRBJ2-1; cdr3_aa: CSVEWGRDEQFF; cdr3_nt: TGCAGCGTTGAGTGGGGGCGGGATGAGCAGTTCTTC
v_call: TRBV5-6; d_call: TRBD1; clone_size: .; j_call: TRBJ1-1; cdr3_aa: CASSLDRGLTEAFF; cdr3_nt: TGTGCCAGCAGCTTGGACAGGGGGCTTACTGAAGCTTTCTTT
v_call: TRBV7-2; d_call: .; clone_size: .; j_call: TRBJ1-1; cdr3_aa: CASSRPGGMTEAFF; cdr3_nt: TGTGCCAGCAGCCGCCCCGGGGGAATGACTGAAGCTTTCTTT
v_call: TRBV7-2; d_call: .; clone_size: .; j_call: TRBJ2-2; cdr3_aa: CASRERSNTGELFF; cdr3_nt: TGTGCCAGCAGGGAACGGTCGAACACCGGGGAGCTGTTTTTT
v_call: TRBV5-5; d_call: .; clone_size: .; j_call: TRBJ2-3; cdr3_aa: CASSHDTGTDTQYF; cdr3_nt: TGTGCCAGCAGCCATGACACGGGCACAGATACGCAGTATTTT
v_call: TRBV2; d_call: .; clone_size: .; j_call: TRBJ2-2; cdr3_aa: CASSGLGTTNTGELFF; cdr3_nt: TGTGCCAGCAGTGGGTTAGGGACAACGAACACCGGGGAGCTGTTTTTT
v_call: TRBV19; d_call: .; clone_size: .; j_call: TRBJ1-1; cdr3_aa: CASSSGAEAFF; cdr3_nt: TGTGCCAGTAGTTCGGGGGCTGAAGCTTTCTTT
v_call: TRBV11-2; d_call: .; clone_size: .; j_call: TRBJ2-3; cdr3_aa: CASSLAGTDTQYF; cdr3_nt: TGTGCCAGCAGCTTAGCAGGGACAGATACGCAGTATTTT
v_call: TRBV6-1; d_call: .; clone_size: .; j_call: TRBJ2-1; cdr3_aa: CASSGGTASYNEQFF; cdr3_nt: TGTGCCAGCAGTGGCGGGACCGCATCCTACAATGAGCAGTTCTTC
v_call: TRBV27; d_call: TRBD1; clone_size: .; j_call: TRBJ2-5; cdr3_aa: CASSDRVRETQYF; cdr3_nt: TGTGCCAGCAGCGACAGGGTCCGGGAGACCCAGTACTTC
v_call: TRBV27; d_call: .; clone_size: once; j_call: TRBJ1-5; cdr3_aa: CASSYLGTLDQPQHF; cdr3_nt: TGTGCCAGCAGTTACCTCGGGACACTAGATCAGCCCCAGCATTTT
v_call: TRBV11-2; d_call: TRBD1; clone_size: .; j_call: TRBJ2-3; cdr3_aa: CASSSSGQGATQYF; cdr3_nt: TGTGCCAGCAGCTCCTCAGGACAGGGGGCAACGCAGTATTTT
v_call: TRBV27; d_call: .; clone_size: .; j_call: TRBJ1-5; cdr3_aa: CASSIKGARNQPQHF; cdr3_nt: TGTGCCAGCAGTATAAAGGGAGCGCGCAATCAGCCCCAGCATTTT
v_call: TRBV5-1; d_call: .; clone_size: .; j_call: TRBJ1-2; cdr3_aa: CASSSDQGQYGYTF; cdr3_nt: TGCGCCAGCAGCTCTGACCAGGGGCAATATGGCTACACCTTC
v_call: TRBV5-8; d_call: .; clone_size: .; j_call: TRBJ1-3; cdr3_aa: CASSLEVRVGANTIYF; cdr3_nt: TGTGCCAGCAGCTTGGAAGTCAGGGTCGGAGCAAACACCATATATTTT
v_call: TRBV1; d_call: .; clone_size: .; j_call: TRBJ2-1; cdr3_aa: CTSSQERWADSYNEQFF; cdr3_nt: TGCACCAGCAGCCAAGAAAGGTGGGCGGATTCCTACAATGAGCAGTTCTTC
v_call: TRBV7-7; d_call: TRBD2; clone_size: once; j_call: TRBJ2-7; cdr3_aa: CASSLLAGPYEQYF; cdr3_nt: TGTGCCAGCAGCTTACTAGCGGGGCCCTACGAGCAGTACTTC
v_call: TRBV5-1; d_call: TRBD1; clone_size: .; j_call: TRBJ2-3; cdr3_aa: CASSLGRGRPPTDTQYF; cdr3_nt: TGCGCCAGCAGCTTGGGTAGGGGGCGCCCGCCCACAGATACGCAGTATTTT
v_call: TRBV7-2; d_call: .; clone_size: .; j_call: TRBJ2-5; cdr3_aa: CASSLRGGLLYF; cdr3_nt: TGTGCCAGCAGCCTGCGTGGCGGACTTTTATACTTC
v_call: TRBV14; d_call: TRBD2; clone_size: .; j_call: TRBJ2-1; cdr3_aa: CASSLGLVGGGEQFF; cdr3_nt: TGTGCCAGCAGCCTGGGACTAGTGGGGGGCGGTGAGCAGTTCTTC
v_call: TRBV15; d_call: TRBD2; clone_size: .; j_call: TRBJ2-1; cdr3_aa: CATSSDRGLAGARNEQFF; cdr3_nt: TGTGCCACCAGCAGTGACCGGGGACTAGCGGGAGCTCGCAATGAGCAGTTCTTC
v_call: TRBV2; d_call: TRBD1; clone_size: .; j_call: TRBJ1-2; cdr3_aa: CASSGRDRADYGYTF; cdr3_nt: TGTGCCAGCAGTGGGCGGGACAGGGCCGACTATGGCTACACCTTC
v_call: TRBV5-1; d_call: .; clone_size: .; j_call: TRBJ1-2; cdr3_aa: CASSTQAGDGYTF; cdr3_nt: TGCGCCAGCAGCACGCAAGCAGGGGATGGCTACACCTTC
v_call: TRBV10-3; d_call: TRBD1; clone_size: .; j_call: TRBJ2-7; cdr3_aa: CAISDTGGGSYEQYF; cdr3_nt: TGTGCCATCAGTGACACAGGGGGCGGATCCTACGAGCAGTACTTC
v_call: TRBV5-4; d_call: .; clone_size: .; j_call: TRBJ2-2; cdr3_aa: CASSLWSVITGELFF; cdr3_nt: TGTGCCAGCAGCTTGTGGTCTGTCATCACCGGGGAGCTGTTTTTT
v_call: TRBV18; d_call: .; clone_size: .; j_call: TRBJ2-1; cdr3_aa: CASSPNHQEGGEQFF; cdr3_nt: TGTGCCAGCTCACCAAATCACCAGGAGGGGGGTGAGCAGTTCTTC
v_call: TRBV6-1; d_call: .; clone_size: .; j_call: TRBJ2-7; cdr3_aa: CASSEILRYHGVTLWGHQKQYF; cdr3_nt: TGTGCCAGCAGTGAAATCCTGAGATATCATGGTGTAACATTGTGGGGACACCAGAAGCAGTACTTC
v_call: TRBV7-9; d_call: .; clone_size: .; j_call: TRBJ1-5; cdr3_aa: CASSLAGSNQPQHF; cdr3_nt: TGTGCCAGCAGCTTAGCGGGATCCAATCAGCCCCAGCATTTT
v_call: TRBV5-1; d_call: .; clone_size: .; j_call: TRBJ1-1; cdr3_aa: CASSRTVKNTEAFF; cdr3_nt: TGCGCCAGCAGCCGGACGGTGAAGAACACTGAAGCTTTCTTT